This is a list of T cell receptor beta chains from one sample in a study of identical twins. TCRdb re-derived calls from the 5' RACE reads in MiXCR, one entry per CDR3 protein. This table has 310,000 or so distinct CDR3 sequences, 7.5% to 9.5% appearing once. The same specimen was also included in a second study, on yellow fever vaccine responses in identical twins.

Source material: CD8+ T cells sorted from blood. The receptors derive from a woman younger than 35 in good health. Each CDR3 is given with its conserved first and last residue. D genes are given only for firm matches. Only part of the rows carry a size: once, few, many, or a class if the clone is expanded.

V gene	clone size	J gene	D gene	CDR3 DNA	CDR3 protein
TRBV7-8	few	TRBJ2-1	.	TGTGCCAGCAGCGGAGCGATCGGGGGCTCCTACAATGAGCAGTTCTTC	CASSGAIGGSYNEQFF
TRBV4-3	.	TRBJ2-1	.	TGCGCCAGCAGCCCCCACCGGGGAGACTACAATGAGCAGTTCTTC	CASSPHRGDYNEQFF
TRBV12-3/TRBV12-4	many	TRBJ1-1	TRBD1	TGTGCCAGCAGTTTATGGACAGGGGACGTAGAGACTGAAGCTTTCTTT	CASSLWTGDVETEAFF
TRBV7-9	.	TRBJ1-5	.	TGTGCCAGCAGCTTGGGGGGGCAGGCTCAGCCCCAGCATTTT	CASSLGGQAQPQHF
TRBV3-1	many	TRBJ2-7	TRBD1	TGTGCCAGCAGCCCTCAAACAGGGGGCAAGTCCGAGCAGTACTTC	CASSPQTGGKSEQYF
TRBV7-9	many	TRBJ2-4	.	TGTGCCAGCAGCTTGTTGTTGGAAAACATTCAGTACTTC	CASSLLLENIQYF
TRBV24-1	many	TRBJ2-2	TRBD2	TGTGCCACCAGTGATCCGGATAGCGGGAGGACGAACACCGGGGAGCTGTTTTTT	CATSDPDSGRTNTGELFF
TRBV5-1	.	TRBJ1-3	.	TGCGCCAGCAGCTTGGATGGTGGAAACACCATATATTTT	CASSLDGGNTIYF
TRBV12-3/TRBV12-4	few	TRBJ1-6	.	TGTGCCAGCAGTCCCTGGACTCCCGATAATTCACCCCTCCACTTT	CASSPWTPDNSPLHF
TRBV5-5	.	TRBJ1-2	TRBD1	TGTGCCAGCAGCTGGACAGGGGGAGGCTACACCTTC	CASSWTGGGYTF
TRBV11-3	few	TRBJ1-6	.	TGTGCCAGCAGCCCTCCATCCTCCCTCCACTTT	CASSPPSSLHF
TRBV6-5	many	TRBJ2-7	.	TGTGCCAGCAGTTACGAAGGTTCGGAGCAGTACTTC	CASSYEGSEQYF
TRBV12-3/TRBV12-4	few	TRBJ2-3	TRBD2	TGTGCCAGCACCCCATCGGCGGGAGCTGGCACAGATACGCAGTATTTT	CASTPSAGAGTDTQYF
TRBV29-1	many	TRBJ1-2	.	TGCAGTGGGTCCTCCGTATTGGATTATGGCTACACCTTC	CSGSSVLDYGYTF
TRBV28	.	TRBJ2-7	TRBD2	TGTGCCAACCTGGGACTAGCGGGGTGCTACGAGCAGTACTTC	CANLGLAGCYEQYF
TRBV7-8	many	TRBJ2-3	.	TGTGCCACCATTCAGGGTACAAAGACCCTAGATACGCAGTATTTT	CATIQGTKTLDTQYF
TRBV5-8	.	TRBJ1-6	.	TGTGCCAGCAGCCGAGACAGCTCCTATAATTCACCCCTCCACTTT	CASSRDSSYNSPLHF
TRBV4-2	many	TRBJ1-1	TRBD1	TGTGCCAGCAGCCGCTCGCGAGACAGGGACACTGAAGCTTTCTTT	CASSRSRDRDTEAFF
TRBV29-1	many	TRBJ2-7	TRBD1	TGCAGCGTTGAACAGGGGGACCCCTACGAGCAGTACTTC	CSVEQGDPYEQYF
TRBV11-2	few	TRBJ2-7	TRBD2	TGTGCCAGCAGCTTAGACCCTCTAGCGGGAGGACCCTACTCCTACGAGCAGTACTTC	CASSLDPLAGGPYSYEQYF
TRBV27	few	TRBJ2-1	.	TGTGCCAGCAGTTACTTAGAGGGCTCCTACAATGAGCAGTTCTTC	CASSYLEGSYNEQFF
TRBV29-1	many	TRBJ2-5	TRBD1	TGCAGCGTCAACCTTGTGGGACAGGGTGAGACCCAGTACTTC	CSVNLVGQGETQYF
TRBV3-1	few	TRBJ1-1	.	TGTGCCAGCAGCTACGGGGGAATCATGAACACTGAAGCTTTCTTT	CASSYGGIMNTEAFF
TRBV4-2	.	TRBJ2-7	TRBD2	TGTGCCAGCAGCCAAATTCTAGCGGGGGGGTCCTACGAGCAGTACTTC	CASSQILAGGSYEQYF
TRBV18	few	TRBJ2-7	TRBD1	TGTGCCAGCTCAGCGACAGGGTTCTCCTACGAGCAGTACTTC	CASSATGFSYEQYF
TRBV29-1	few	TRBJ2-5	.	TGCAGCGTTGATCCGGAAAACCAAGAGACCCAGTACTTC	CSVDPENQETQYF
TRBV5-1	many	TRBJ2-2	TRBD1	TGCGCCAGCAGCGAAACGGGACAGGGGGCGTACGGGGAGCTGTTTTTT	CASSETGQGAYGELFF
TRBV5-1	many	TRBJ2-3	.	TGCGCCAGCAGCTCCGGACCAGCTAGCACAGATACGCAGTATTTT	CASSSGPASTDTQYF
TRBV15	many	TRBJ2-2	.	TGTGCCACCAGCAGATCAGGGGGGGACCACACCGGGGAGCTGTTTTTT	CATSRSGGDHTGELFF
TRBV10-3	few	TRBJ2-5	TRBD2	TGTGCCATCAGTTTAGCGGGGGGGGCTCAAGAGACCCAGTACTTC	CAISLAGGAQETQYF
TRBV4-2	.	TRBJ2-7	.	TGTGCCAGCAGCCAAGATAGGAACAGCGGATCCTACGAGCAGTACTTC	CASSQDRNSGSYEQYF
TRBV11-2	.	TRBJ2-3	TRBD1	TGTGCCAGCAGCTTACGGGACAGGGCGGCAGATACGCAGTATTTT	CASSLRDRAADTQYF
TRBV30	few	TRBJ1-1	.	TGTGCCTGGAGTGTACTGAAAGGGTTTGAAGCTTTCTTT	CAWSVLKGFEAFF
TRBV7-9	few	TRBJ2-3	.	TGTGCCAGCGCCCCCCCCCCCGCAGATACGCAGTATTTT	CASAPPPADTQYF
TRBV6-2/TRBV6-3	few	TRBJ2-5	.	TGTGCCAGCAGTTATCGACAGGCAGTCAAAGAGACCCAGTACTTC	CASSYRQAVKETQYF
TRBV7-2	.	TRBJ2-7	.	TGTGCCAGCAGCTCGACGACGGGAACCAGCTCCTACGAGCAGTACTTC	CASSSTTGTSSYEQYF
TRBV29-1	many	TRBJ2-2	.	TGCAGCGTTGAAGATCTCGGTGCCGGGGAGCTGTTTTTT	CSVEDLGAGELFF
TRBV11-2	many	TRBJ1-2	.	TGTGCCAGCAGCAACCTGGGGGGGGGCCGCTCGAGTACTAACTATGGCTACACCTTC	CASSNLGGGRSSTNYGYTF
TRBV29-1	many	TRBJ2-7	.	TGCAGCGTTGTCAATGAGGGGGCCTACGAGCAGTACTTC	CSVVNEGAYEQYF
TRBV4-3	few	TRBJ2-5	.	TGCGCCAGCAGCCAAGATCTAATTCAGGGCCACCAAGAGACCCAGTACTTC	CASSQDLIQGHQETQYF
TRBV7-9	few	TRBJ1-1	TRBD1	TGTGCCAGCAGCTATAGAGGGACAGGGCCGGACACTGAAGCTTTCTTT	CASSYRGTGPDTEAFF
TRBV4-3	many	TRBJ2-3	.	TGCGCCAGCAGCCAAGATCGAGGGAGCAGCACAGATACGCAGTATTTT	CASSQDRGSSTDTQYF
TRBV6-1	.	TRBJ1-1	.	TGTGCCAGCAGTGTAGGGAGCTCCGGTGAAGCTTTCTTT	CASSVGSSGEAFF
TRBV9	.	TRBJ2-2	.	TGTGCCAGCAGCGTAGGGGTGTTGAGCACCGGGGAGCTGTTTTTT	CASSVGVLSTGELFF
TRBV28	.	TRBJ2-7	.	TGTGCCAGCGAACCAGCCCCTTCCTACGAGCAGTACTTC	CASEPAPSYEQYF
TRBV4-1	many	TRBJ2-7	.	TGCGCCAGCAGCCCAGGTAATACGGGACCCCTCTACGAGCAGTACTTC	CASSPGNTGPLYEQYF
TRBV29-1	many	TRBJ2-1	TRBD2	TGCAGCGTTCCCGGGAGGTTATACAATGAGCAGTTCTTC	CSVPGRLYNEQFF
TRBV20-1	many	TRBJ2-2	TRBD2	TGCAGTATCAAGACTAGCGGGATCCCTCAGGGGGAGCTGTTTTTT	CSIKTSGIPQGELFF
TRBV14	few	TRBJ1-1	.	TGTGCCAGCAGTCAACAGGGAGGCACTGAAGCTTTCTTT	CASSQQGGTEAFF
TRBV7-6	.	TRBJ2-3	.	TGTGCCAGCAGCTTAAGTTACAGCACAGATACGCAGTATTTT	CASSLSYSTDTQYF
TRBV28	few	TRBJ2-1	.	TGTGCCAGCAGAGAGAACAGGGTCGATGAGCAGTTCTTC	CASRENRVDEQFF
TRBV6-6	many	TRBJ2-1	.	TGTGCCAGCAGTTCAGGGAGTTGGCAGTTCTTC	CASSSGSWQFF
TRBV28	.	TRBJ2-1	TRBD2	TGTGCCAGCAGTTTACCTCTAGCGGGAGGAGGTAATGAGCAGTTCTTC	CASSLPLAGGGNEQFF